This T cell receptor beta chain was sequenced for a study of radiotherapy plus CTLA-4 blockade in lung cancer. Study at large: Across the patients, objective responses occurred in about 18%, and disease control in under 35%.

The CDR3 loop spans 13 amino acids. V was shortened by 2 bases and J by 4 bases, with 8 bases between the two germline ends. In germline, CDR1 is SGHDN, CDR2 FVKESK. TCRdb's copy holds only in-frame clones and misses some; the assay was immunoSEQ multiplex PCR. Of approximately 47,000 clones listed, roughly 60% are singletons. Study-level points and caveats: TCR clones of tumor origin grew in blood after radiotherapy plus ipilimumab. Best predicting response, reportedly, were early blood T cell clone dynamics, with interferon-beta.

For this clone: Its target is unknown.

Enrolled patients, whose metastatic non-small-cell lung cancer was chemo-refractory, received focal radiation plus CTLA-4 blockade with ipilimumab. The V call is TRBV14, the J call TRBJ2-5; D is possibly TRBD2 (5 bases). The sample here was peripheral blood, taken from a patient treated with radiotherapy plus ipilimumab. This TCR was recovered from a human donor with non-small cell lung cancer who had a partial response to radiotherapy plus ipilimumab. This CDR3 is CASSQSGSETQYF. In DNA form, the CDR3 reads TGTGCCAGCAGCCAAAGCGGTTCAGAGACCCAGTACTTC.